This T cell receptor beta chain came from a study of T cells in localized non-small cell lung cancer. Notes on the study in general: Prolonged overall survival went with higher T cell density in the blood. In uninvolved adjacent lung, T cell clonality reached its highest value, exceeding tumor. Median around 54 top-100 tumor clones were shared with paired adjacent lung.

TCRdb keeps only in-frame clones here, not all; method: immunoSEQ multiplex PCR. This table holds roughly 5,100 clones, 28% found once. Germline V gene lookup returns CDR1 SGHRS and CDR2 YFSETQ. Trimming took 4 bases from V and 4 from J; bases not matched to a gene: 6. This CDR3 is built from 14 residues. About this clone: Its antigen remains unknown.

The rearrangement joins TRBV5-1 to TRBJ2-5, with 8 bases matching TRBD2. This TCR was sampled from an older female donor with stage I lung adenocarcinoma. This sample comprised lung tumor tissue, obtained before any cancer treatment. The CDR3 DNA sequence: TGCGCCAGCAGCCCGGGAGGGGAACTAGAGACCCAGTACTTC. Its translation is CASSPGGELETQYF.